This T cell receptor (beta chain) was captured by sequencing in a study of post-analysis software for immune sequencing data. The TCR beta cDNA libraries contained unique molecular identifiers. MiXCR, run by TCRdb on the PCR reads, gives a single entry per CDR3 protein. The profile covers hundreds of thousands of distinct CDR3 sequences, with roughly 50% appearing a single time and under 6% taken by the ten largest. With regard to this clonotype: No antigen is known for it.

V lost 4 bases and J 4 bases, leaving 19 bases between the germline ends. Looked up from germline, CDR1 is SGDLS and CDR2 is YYNGEE. This CDR3 spans 16 amino acids. Whole-study results and caveats: F-measure co-clustering was strong for batch-matched samples. Compared with controls, patients showed significantly lower normalized Chao1 diversity. Higher frequency in patients than in controls was seen for a handful of TRBV segments, with TRBV5-6, TRBV5-1 and TRBV20-1 among them.

Sequencing was performed on blood. The origin of this receptor is a girl under 18 with multiple sclerosis. The chain employs TRBV9 and TRBJ2-3; D is perhaps TRBD2 (5 bases). The CDR3: CASSPRGTPSPDTQYF. The CDR3 nucleotides read TGTGCCAGCAGCCCCCGTGGTACCCCTAGCCCAGATACGCAGTATTTT.